A selection of T cell receptor beta chains follows, all from one sample in a study of cytomegalovirus exposure and HLA in healthy donors. Sequencing used immunoSEQ multiplex PCR; TCRdb keeps in-frame clones, though not all of them. This table has approximately 130,000 clones, 65% to 90% appearing once. Sequenced input: PBMCs. The receptor set was obtained from a middle-aged woman in good health and CMV-seronegative. Each CDR3 is given with its conserved first and last residue. A D gene is named only where the DNA matches it firmly. A clone size is listed for some rows: how often the clone was seen (once, few, many), or a class if it is expanded.

d_gene,abundance,v_gene,j_gene,CDR3aa,CDR3nt
.,.,TRBV18,TRBJ1-1,CASSLQGVSTGGTEAFF,TGTGCCAGCTCACTTCAGGGTGTCTCGACCGGGGGGACTGAAGCTTTCTTT
TRBD2,.,TRBV15,TRBJ2-7,CATSKAAGGSYEQYF,TGTGCCACCAGCAAAGCAGCGGGAGGGTCCTACGAGCAGTACTTC
TRBD1,.,TRBV30,TRBJ1-5,CAWREGQGGQPQHF,TGTGCCTGGAGGGAAGGACAGGGCGGTCAGCCCCAGCATTTT
.,.,TRBV19,TRBJ1-2,CASSLIGTNYGYTF,TGTGCCAGTAGCTTGATCGGGACTAACTATGGCTACACCTTC
.,.,TRBV29-1,TRBJ2-1,CSVVLAGLEQFF,TGCAGCGTTGTTCTGGCGGGGCTCGAGCAGTTCTTC
.,.,TRBV6-1,TRBJ1-1,CASSEGLGSMNTEAFF,TGTGCCAGCAGTGAAGGTTTGGGCAGCATGAACACTGAAGCTTTCTTT
TRBD1,.,TRBV10-3,TRBJ2-6,CAISDLGQGRTGANVLTF,TGTGCCATCAGTGATTTGGGACAGGGGAGGACTGGGGCCAACGTCCTGACTTTC
.,.,TRBV5-1,TRBJ1-6,CASSLSGTNSAESPLHF,TGCGCCAGCAGCTTGTCTGGGACAAACAGCGCGGAGTCACCCCTCCACTTT
TRBD1,once,TRBV5-1,TRBJ2-1,CASSGTGGFYNEQFF,TGCGCCAGCAGCGGGACAGGGGGCTTCTACAATGAGCAGTTCTTC
TRBD1,few,TRBV9,TRBJ1-2,CASSVTAGTAGYTF,TGTGCCAGCAGCGTAACGGCCGGGACAGCTGGCTACACCTTC
.,.,TRBV21-1,TRBJ2-1,CASSKPPGSSYNEQFF,TGTGCCAGCAGCAAACCGCCTGGCAGCTCCTACAATGAGCAGTTCTTC
TRBD2,.,TRBV7-3,TRBJ2-5,CASSLMSGSGETQYF,TGTGCCAGCAGCTTGATGAGCGGGAGTGGTGAGACCCAGTACTTC
TRBD1,.,TRBV7-2,TRBJ2-5,CASSRTGGRETQYF,TGTGCCAGCAGCAGGACAGGGGGAAGAGAGACCCAGTACTTC
.,.,TRBV6-5,TRBJ1-3,CASSYSTLPGNTIYF,TGTGCCAGCAGTTACTCGACACTCCCTGGAAACACCATATATTTT
TRBD1,few,TRBV2,TRBJ2-7,CASSLTGTGLSEQYF,TGTGCCAGCAGTTTAACCGGGACAGGGCTGAGCGAGCAGTACTTC
TRBD1,few,TRBV5-1,TRBJ1-1,CASSPEPGGPNTEAFF,TGCGCCAGCAGCCCGGAACCAGGGGGCCCCAACACTGAAGCTTTCTTT
TRBD2,.,TRBV2,TRBJ2-1,CASSELAGGRDEQFF,TGTGCCAGCAGTGAACTAGCGGGGGGTCGGGATGAGCAGTTCTTC
.,once,TRBV11-2,TRBJ1-5,CASSLGTGINQPQHF,TGTGCCAGCAGCTTAGGAACAGGCATTAATCAGCCCCAGCATTTT
.,.,TRBV27,TRBJ2-7,CASSLAGGFHEQYF,TGTGCCAGCAGTTTGGCAGGGGGGTTCCACGAGCAGTACTTC
TRBD2,.,TRBV9,TRBJ2-7,CASSVEGTSGYYEQYF,TGTGCCAGCAGCGTAGAAGGGACTAGCGGATACTACGAGCAGTACTTC
.,.,TRBV7-2,TRBJ1-1,CASSFRHGGSTEAFF,TGTGCCAGCAGCTTCCGACACGGGGGATCCACTGAAGCTTTCTTT
.,.,TRBV4-3,TRBJ1-1,CASSQDPGRVTEAFF,TGCGCCAGCAGCCAAGATCCCGGGAGGGTCACTGAAGCTTTCTTT
.,.,TRBV11-1,TRBJ1-1,CASSLVGLRDTEAFF,TGTGCCAGCAGCTTGGTGGGACTGCGGGACACTGAAGCTTTCTTT
.,.,TRBV6-1,TRBJ1-2,CASMGTLPNYGYTF,TGTGCCAGCATGGGGACTCTACCTAACTATGGCTACACCTTC